This T cell receptor beta chain was documented in a study of patients and donors after allogeneic stem cell transplantation. With 5 bases removed from V and 0 bases from J, the gap between germline ends came to 11 bases. The germline V gene encodes CDR1 SEHNR and CDR2 FQNEAQ (reference sequence). This CDR3 is 14 amino acids long. This clonotype was seen only a few times. TCRdb independently ran MiXCR on the RT-PCR reads; one entry per CDR3 protein. This table has about 960,000 distinct CDR3 sequences, roughly 18% appearing once. The TCR sequence derives from a human donor who was either an allogeneic HSCT recipient or a stem cell or donor lymphocyte infusion donor (not recorded which). It is not recorded whose cells these are; they may come from a transplant donor. This chain connects TRBV7-9 to TRBJ2-7; D possibly corresponds to TRBD2 (6 bases). Source material: blood, either unsorted or a sorted T cell fraction (not recorded which). This CDR3 is CASSRERASYEQYF. CDR3 DNA sequence: TGTGCCAGCAGCCGAGAGCGGGCCTCCTACGAGCAGTACTTC.